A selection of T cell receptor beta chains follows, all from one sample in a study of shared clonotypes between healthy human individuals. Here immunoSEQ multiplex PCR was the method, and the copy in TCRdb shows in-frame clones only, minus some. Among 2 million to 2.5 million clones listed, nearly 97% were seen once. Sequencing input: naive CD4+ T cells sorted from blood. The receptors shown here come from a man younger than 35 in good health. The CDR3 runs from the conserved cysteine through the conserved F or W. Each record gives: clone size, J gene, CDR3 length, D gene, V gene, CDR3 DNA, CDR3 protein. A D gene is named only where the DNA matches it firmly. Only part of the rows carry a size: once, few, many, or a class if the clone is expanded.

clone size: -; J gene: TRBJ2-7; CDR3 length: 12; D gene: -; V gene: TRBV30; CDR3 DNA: TGTGCCTGGAGTGCCACCCCTTACGAGCAGTACTTC; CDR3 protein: CAWSATPYEQYF
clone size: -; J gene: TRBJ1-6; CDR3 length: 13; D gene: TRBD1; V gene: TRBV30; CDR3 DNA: TGTGCCTGGGGGACAGGGGTAAATTCACCCCTCCACTTT; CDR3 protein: CAWGTGVNSPLHF
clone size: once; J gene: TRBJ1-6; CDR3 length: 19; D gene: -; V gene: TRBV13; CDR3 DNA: TGTGCCAGCAGCTTTAGAGAGGGTAAAGAGAGCTCCTATAATTCACCCCTCCACTTT; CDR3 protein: CASSFREGKESSYNSPLHF
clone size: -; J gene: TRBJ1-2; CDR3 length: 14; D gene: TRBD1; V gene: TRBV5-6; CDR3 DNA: TGTGCCAGCAGCGGCGGGACAGGGATCGTTGGCTACACCTTC; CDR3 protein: CASSGGTGIVGYTF
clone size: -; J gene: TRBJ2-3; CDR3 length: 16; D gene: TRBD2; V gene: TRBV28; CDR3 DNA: TGTGCCAGCAGTTTAGCGGCTAGCGGAAGCACAGATACGCAGTATTTT; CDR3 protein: CASSLAASGSTDTQYF
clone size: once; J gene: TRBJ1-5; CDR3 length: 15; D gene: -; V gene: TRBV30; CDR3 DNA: TGTGCCTGGAGTATAGTAGGGAGAAGCAATCAGCCCCAGCATTTT; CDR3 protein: CAWSIVGRSNQPQHF
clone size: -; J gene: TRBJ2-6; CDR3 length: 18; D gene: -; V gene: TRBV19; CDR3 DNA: TGTGCCAGTAGTCCCCAGAGGAAATCACAAAGTCGGGCCAACGTCCTGACTTTC; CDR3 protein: CASSPQRKSQSRANVLTF
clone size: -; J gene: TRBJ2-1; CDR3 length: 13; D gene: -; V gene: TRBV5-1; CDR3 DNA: TGCGCCAGCAGCCTTAATCCGGGAGCTGAGCAGTTCTTC; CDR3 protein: CASSLNPGAEQFF
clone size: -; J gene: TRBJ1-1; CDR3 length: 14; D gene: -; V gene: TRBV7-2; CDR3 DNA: TGTGCCAGCGCCAGCAGGCTTGCCAGCGCTGAAGCTTTCTTT; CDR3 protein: CASASRLASAEAFF
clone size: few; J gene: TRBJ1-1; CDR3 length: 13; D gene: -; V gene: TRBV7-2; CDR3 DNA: TGTGCCAGCAGCCAACACGACACCCTCGAAGCTTTCTTT; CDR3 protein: CASSQHDTLEAFF
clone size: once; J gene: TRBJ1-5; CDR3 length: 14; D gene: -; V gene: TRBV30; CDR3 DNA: TGTGCCTGGAGTGCGGGGGGGGTTTATCAGCCCCAGCATTTT; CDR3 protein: CAWSAGGVYQPQHF
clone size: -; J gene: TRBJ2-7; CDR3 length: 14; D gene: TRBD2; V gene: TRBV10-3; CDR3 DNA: TGTGCCATCAGTGACGGGCGGGAGAGGTACGAGCAGTACTTC; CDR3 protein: CAISDGRERYEQYF
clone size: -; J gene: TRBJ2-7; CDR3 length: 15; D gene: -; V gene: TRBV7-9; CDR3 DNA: TGTGCCAGCACCCAGGGAGGGGGAGTCCCCTACGAGCAGTACTTC; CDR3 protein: CASTQGGGVPYEQYF
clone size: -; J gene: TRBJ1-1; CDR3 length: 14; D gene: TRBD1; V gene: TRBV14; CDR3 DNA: TGTGCCAGCAGCCATGATGGACAGGTAGGGGAAGCTTTCTTT; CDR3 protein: CASSHDGQVGEAFF
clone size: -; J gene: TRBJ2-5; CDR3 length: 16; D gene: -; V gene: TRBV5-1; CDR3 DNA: TGCGCCAGCAGCTTTGGGGATTCCCTAATCCAAGAGACCCAGTACTTC; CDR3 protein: CASSFGDSLIQETQYF
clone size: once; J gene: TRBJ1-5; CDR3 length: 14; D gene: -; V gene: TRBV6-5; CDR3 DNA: TGTGCCAGCAGTTCCTACCCGGGGGATCAGCCCCAGCATTTT; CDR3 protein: CASSSYPGDQPQHF
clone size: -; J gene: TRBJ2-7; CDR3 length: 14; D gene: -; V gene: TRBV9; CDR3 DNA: TGTGCCAGCAGCGCCCTGGACGTAGCCTACGAGCAGTACTTC; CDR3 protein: CASSALDVAYEQYF
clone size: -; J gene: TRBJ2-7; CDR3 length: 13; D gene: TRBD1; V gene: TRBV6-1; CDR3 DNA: TGTGCCAGCAGGGGGACAGGGCCCTACGAGCAGTACTTC; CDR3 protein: CASRGTGPYEQYF
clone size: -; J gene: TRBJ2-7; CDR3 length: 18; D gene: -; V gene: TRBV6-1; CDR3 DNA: TGTGCCAGCAGTGCCCCCGACCAGGCGTGGGTGAGCTCCTACGAGCAGTACTTC; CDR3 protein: CASSAPDQAWVSSYEQYF
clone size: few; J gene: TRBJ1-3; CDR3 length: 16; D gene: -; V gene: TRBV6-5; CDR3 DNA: TGTGCCAGCAGTTACTCGGAGAGGGAGCGTGGAAACACCATATATTTT; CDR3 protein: CASSYSERERGNTIYF
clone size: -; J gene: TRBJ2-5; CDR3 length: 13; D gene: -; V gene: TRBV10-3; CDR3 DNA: TGTGCCATCAGTGAGTCGATTGTTGAGACCCAATACTTC; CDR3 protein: CAISESIVETQYF
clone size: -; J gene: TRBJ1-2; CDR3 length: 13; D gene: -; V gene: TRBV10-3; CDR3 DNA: TGTGCCATCAGTGAGGTGCCTGACTATGGCTACACCTTC; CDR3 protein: CAISEVPDYGYTF
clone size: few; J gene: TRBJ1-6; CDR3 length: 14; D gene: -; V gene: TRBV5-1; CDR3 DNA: TGCGCCAGCAGCTTGCCGTCAGATAATTCACCCCTCCACTTT; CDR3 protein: CASSLPSDNSPLHF
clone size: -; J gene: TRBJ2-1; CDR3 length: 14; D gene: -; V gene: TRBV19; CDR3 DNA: TGTGCCAGTAACAGGGTAAGCGGTATAAATGAGCAGTTCTTC; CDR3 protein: CASNRVSGINEQFF
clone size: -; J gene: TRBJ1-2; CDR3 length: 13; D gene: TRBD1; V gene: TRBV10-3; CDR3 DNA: TGTGCCATCAGCCCATCGACAGGGGCTGGCTACACCTTC; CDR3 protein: CAISPSTGAGYTF
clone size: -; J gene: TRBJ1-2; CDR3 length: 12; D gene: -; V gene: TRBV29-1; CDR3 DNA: TGCAGCGTTGTAAGTCTCTACTATGGCTACACCTTC; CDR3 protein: CSVVSLYYGYTF
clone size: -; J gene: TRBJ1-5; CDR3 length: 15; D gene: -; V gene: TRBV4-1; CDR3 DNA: TGCGCCAGCAGCCAAGGACAAAGCCTGGTCAGTCCCCAGCATTTT; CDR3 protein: CASSQGQSLVSPQHF
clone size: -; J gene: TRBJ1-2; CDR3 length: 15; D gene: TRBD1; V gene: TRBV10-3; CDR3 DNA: TGTGCCATCAGTGATCCGGACAGGGGACGATATGGCTACACCTTC; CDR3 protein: CAISDPDRGRYGYTF
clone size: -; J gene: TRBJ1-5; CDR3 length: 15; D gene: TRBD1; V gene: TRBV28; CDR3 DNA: TGTGCCAGCAGCACAGGGGTTTATAGCAATCAGCCCCAGCATTTT; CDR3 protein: CASSTGVYSNQPQHF
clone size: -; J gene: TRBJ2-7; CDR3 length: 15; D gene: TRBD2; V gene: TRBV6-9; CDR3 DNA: TGTGCCAGCAGTTCCTTAGCGGGAGCCTCCTACGAGCAGTACTTC; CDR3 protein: CASSSLAGASYEQYF
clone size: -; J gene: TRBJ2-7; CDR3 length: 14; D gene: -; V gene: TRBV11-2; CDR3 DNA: TGTGCCAGCAGCTTAGCTGGCAAGGCCTACGAGCAGTACTTC; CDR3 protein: CASSLAGKAYEQYF
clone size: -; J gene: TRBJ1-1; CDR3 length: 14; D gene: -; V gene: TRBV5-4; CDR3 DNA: TGTGCGATCAAAGTCGGCAGGGACGACACTGAAGCTTTCTTT; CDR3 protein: CAIKVGRDDTEAFF
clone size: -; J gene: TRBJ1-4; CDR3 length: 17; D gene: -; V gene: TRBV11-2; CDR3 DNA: TGTGCCAGCAGCTCTCGAAATAGACAGGTCCGTAATGAAAAACTGTTTTTT; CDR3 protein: CASSSRNRQVRNEKLFF
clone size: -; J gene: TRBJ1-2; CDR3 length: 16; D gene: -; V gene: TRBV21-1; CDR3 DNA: TGTGCCAGCAGCAAAGCAACGACAGGGCCAAACTATGGCTACACCTTC; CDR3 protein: CASSKATTGPNYGYTF
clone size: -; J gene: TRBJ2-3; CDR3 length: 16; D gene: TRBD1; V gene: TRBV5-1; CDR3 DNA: TGCGCCAGCAGCTCAGCCACAGGGGTGGGCACAGATACGCAGTATTTT; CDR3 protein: CASSSATGVGTDTQYF
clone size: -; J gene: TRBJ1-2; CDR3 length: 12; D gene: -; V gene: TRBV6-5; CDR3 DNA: TGTGCCAGCAGTCAGGGTGATAGAGGCTACACCTTC; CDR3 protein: CASSQGDRGYTF
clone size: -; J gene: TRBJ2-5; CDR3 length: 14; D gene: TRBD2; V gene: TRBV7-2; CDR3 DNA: TGTGCCAGCAGCCCCAGTAGCGGGGTAAAGACCCAGTACTTC; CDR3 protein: CASSPSSGVKTQYF
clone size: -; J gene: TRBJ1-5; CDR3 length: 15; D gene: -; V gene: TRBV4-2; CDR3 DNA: TGTGCCAGCAGCCAAGATCTCAACATAAATCAGCCCCAGCATTTT; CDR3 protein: CASSQDLNINQPQHF
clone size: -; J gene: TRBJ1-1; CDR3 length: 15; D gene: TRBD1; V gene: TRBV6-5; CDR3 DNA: TGTGCCAGCAGCCGTACAGGGGTCAGGAACACTGAAGCTTTCTTT; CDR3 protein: CASSRTGVRNTEAFF
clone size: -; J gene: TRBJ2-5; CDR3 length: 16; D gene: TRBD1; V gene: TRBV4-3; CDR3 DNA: TGCGCCAGCAGCCAAGATCCCGGGACAGTTCAAGAGACCCAGTACTTC; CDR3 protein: CASSQDPGTVQETQYF
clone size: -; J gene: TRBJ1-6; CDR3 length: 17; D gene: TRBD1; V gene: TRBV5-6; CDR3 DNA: TGTGCCAGCAGCTTGGACGGGTCGGGCAGGGGGAATTCACCCCTCCACTTT; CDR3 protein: CASSLDGSGRGNSPLHF
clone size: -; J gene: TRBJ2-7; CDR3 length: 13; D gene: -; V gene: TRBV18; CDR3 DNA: TGTGCCAGCTCACCACAGGGGACGGGTGAGCAGTACTTC; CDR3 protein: CASSPQGTGEQYF
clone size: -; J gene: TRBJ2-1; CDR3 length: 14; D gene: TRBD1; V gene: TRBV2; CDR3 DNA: TGTGCCAGCAGTGGGGACAGGGGATACAATGAGCAGTTCTTC; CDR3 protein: CASSGDRGYNEQFF